This TCR beta chain emerged from a study of T cell changes during pregnancy in multiple sclerosis. Measured with immunoSEQ multiplex PCR; TCRdb has only the in-frame clones, and not every one. The sample records 35,000 to 40,000 clones, around nine tenths being singletons. Trimming took off 0 bases at V and 5 bases at J, with 11 bases between the two ends. CDR1 and CDR2 (germline): LGHNA, YNFKEQ. There are 15 residues in the CDR3. The source was peripheral blood, collected in the third trimester of pregnancy. The chain uses TRBV4-2 and TRBJ2-1, with a weak D call TRBD2 (6 bases). The clonotype comes from a female donor in good health, enrolled as a control in a pregnancy study. The CDR3 DNA is TGTGCCAGCAGCCAAGAGGGTAGCGGCGACAATGAGCAGTTCTTC. It specifies CASSQEGSGDNEQFF.